This TCR beta chain was sequenced in a study of response to subunit inactivated influenza vaccine. One entry per CDR3 protein results from TCRdb running MiXCR on the RT-PCR reads. This table holds under 200,000 distinct CDR3 sequences, about 10% found once. In its sample, this clonotype was seen many times. No antigen is known for it. Points from the study as a whole: The authors offered the suggestion that each seasonal influenza vaccination recruits few new T cells.

This CDR3 is built from 11 residues. V was pared by 7 bases and J by 6 bases, with 9 bases between. The germline CDR1 and CDR2 sequences are SEHNR and FQNEAQ (reference sequence). This chain connects TRBV7-9 to TRBJ1-1; D gene ambiguous. The TCR comes from a man aged 45-69 years who received an inactivated influenza vaccine. The sequences come from CD8+ T cells sorted from PBMCs, collected less than 25 months after vaccination. CDR3 DNA: TGTGCCAGCACCCCGGCGGCTGAAGCTTTCTTT. It codes for CASTPAAEAFF.